This entry describes one T cell receptor (beta chain). This clonotype was counted only a few times. The antigen it recognizes is unknown. It has no much larger one-base neighbor in the sample; base qualities were not kept. The data are from a study of T cell repertoires in cytomegalovirus infection (dated by TCRdb to between 2018 and 2020). Notes on the research overall: Donor HLA type was relevant to the analysis, because carriage of CMV infection together with the matching HLA type was indicated by public TCR beta signatures. The investigation overall reported the following: The ex vivo response was dominated by HLA-C-restricted CMV-specific TCR beta clonotypes, and the single most frequent clonotype in two of eight donors was supplied by these HLA-C-restricted clonotypes. Carriers of CMV infection plus the relevant HLA type were discriminated by the cumulative frequency of public TCR beta family members in the study cohort and in an independent 352-donor cohort.

According to the germline V gene, CDR1 reads SQVTM and CDR2 reads ANQGSEA. The CDR3 runs 13 residues from the cysteine to the phenylalanine. Solely the CDR3 DNA is kept, with 39 bases framed from the first base. V loses 4 bases, J loses 5 bases, and the germline ends lie 11 bases apart. Sequencing was performed on an Illumina HiSeq 1500. TCRdb applied fastp at Q25 and MiXCR to the public reads, then kept only in-frame beta chains. Rows are unified per CDR3 protein, each entry keeping the most common DNA and genes. This sample comprises approximately 97,000 distinct CDR3 sequences, about 17% of them detected only once. The ten most abundant clones make up 8% of the sample.

This TCR was sampled from a human donor in good health (CMV status not recorded). Some clones in this sample may be carry-over from other donors' samples. Sequenced: PBMCs. In this chain, TRBV29-1 is recombined with TRBJ2-2; TRBD1 is perhaps the D gene, given 5 matching bases. The CDR3 corresponds to CSVAPGRTGELFF. The nucleotide sequence reads TGCAGCGTTGCTCCAGGGCGGACCGGGGAGCTGTTTTTT.